This entry lists 8 T cell receptor beta chains sequenced from one sample in a study of CD8+ T cells in alopecia areata. Reverse transcription of extracted RNA yielded cDNA, which provided the sequencing template. Generated by immunoSEQ multiplex PCR, the TCRdb table keeps only in-frame clones and is missing some. The sample lists roughly 73,000 clones, approximately 28% occurring once. As to treatment: oral pan-JAK inhibitor, 5-10 mg twice daily. Sequenced material: CD8+ T cells sorted from blood, taken at week 4, from a patient treated with tofacitinib. These receptors originate from a human donor with alopecia areata.

This clone was observed a few times. The chain employs TRBV9 and TRBJ2-1, with D tentatively TRBD1 or TRBD2 (5 bases each). CDR3 length: 14 residues. The germline V gene has CDR1 SGDLS and CDR2 YYNGEE. Trimming took 0 bases from V and 1 from J, leaving 5 bases between them. DNA for the CDR3: TGTGCCAGCAGCGTAGGGGGGTCCTACAATGAGCAGTTCTTC. Protein product: CASSVGGSYNEQFF.

V and J are TRBV10-3 and TRBJ1-5; D not certain. Trimming removed 0 bases at V and 1 base at J, with 4 bases between. CDR3 length equals 14 residues. CDR1 is ENHRY, CDR2 SYGVKD, per germline. CDR3 in amino acids: CAISESQSNQPQHF. In nucleotides, the CDR3 is TGTGCCATCAGTGAGTCCCAAAGCAATCAGCCCCAGCATTTT.

The chain links TRBV29-1 to TRBJ2-7; 9 bases agree with TRBD1. Germline CDR1 reads SQVTM; CDR2 reads ANQGSEA. There are 14 residues in the CDR3. V dropped 6 bases and J dropped 2; count of bases not matched to a gene: 8. The CDR3 DNA reads as TGCAGCGTCGCAGGGGACAGGGATCCCTACGAGCAGTACTTC. Translated: CSVAGDRDPYEQYF.

The V and J genes are TRBV4-1 and TRBJ1-5, with D perhaps matching TRBD1 (5 bases). V shed 8 bases and J shed 3 bases, with 5 bases lying between them. Germline V gene lookup returns CDR1 MGHRA and CDR2 YSYEKL. The CDR3 consists of 11 residues. The CDR3 is CASGTNQPQHF. The CDR3 DNA reads as TGCGCCAGCGGGACCAATCAGCCCCAGCATTTT.

There are a few counts of this clone. The chain's CDR3 is CSVVHSNGYTF. The CDR3 DNA follows: TGCAGCGTTGTACACAGTAATGGCTACACCTTC. The chain links TRBV29-1 to TRBJ1-2; unclear D gene. The CDR3 contains 11 residues. The germline V and J ends were trimmed by 4 bases and 6 bases, with 9 bases remaining between them. The V gene's germline CDR1 is SQVTM and CDR2 ANQGSEA.

To note about this clone: The same CDR3 is also encoded by other DNA sequences in this sample. The chain uses TRBV29-1 and TRBJ2-2; D call uncertain. Germline values: CDR1 SQVTM, CDR2 ANQGSEA. The germline V and J ends were trimmed by 6 bases and 2 bases, with 1 base remaining between them. The length of the CDR3 is 10 residues. CDR3 coding DNA: TGCAGCGTAAACACCGGGGAGCTGTTTTTT. Amino acid sequence: CSVNTGELFF.

The CDR3 DNA follows: TGCGCCAGCAGCTTGGGATGGCAGGGGGCGATTGGCTACACCTTC. Protein product: CASSLGWQGAIGYTF. The chain recombines TRBV5-1 with TRBJ1-2; 8 bases are a match to TRBD1. Germline CDR1 SGHRS, CDR2 YFSETQ. This CDR3 is 15 amino acids long. V shed 0 bases, J shed 7 bases, and the junction held 8 bases outside the gene matches. The variable domain in full, completed from reference TRBV5-1 and TRBJ1-2, reads KAGVTQTPRYLIKTRGQQVTLSCSPISGHRSVSWYQQTPGQGLQFLFEYFSETQRNKGNFPGRFSGRQFSNSRSEMNVSTLELGDSALYLCASSLGWQGAIGYTFGSGTRLTVV.

J is TRBJ2-5 and V is TRBV5-6; 10 nucleotides line up with TRBD2. Germline CDR1 SGHDT, CDR2 YYEEEE. After removal of 2 bases from V and 5 bases from J, the junction contained 15 bases not matched to a gene. The length of the CDR3 is 18 residues. CDR3 bases: TGTGCCAGCAGCTTAACGGGGGAGGGCCTAGCGGGAGCGGAGACCCAGTACTTC. This gives the protein CASSLTGEGLAGAETQYF.